Listed here are 4 T cell receptor beta chains from one sample, sequenced in a study of blood T cell repertoires in COVID-19. Here immunoSEQ multiplex PCR was the method, and the copy in TCRdb shows in-frame clones only, minus some. The sample lists fewer than 250,000 clones, around 86% occurring once. The sequencing sample was made of PBMCs or T cells enriched from blood (not recorded which). Receptors originate from a woman aged 45-59 years who had recovered from COVID-19.

In this sample, this clone turned up once. The rearrangement links TRBV7-9 to TRBJ1-5, with 7 bases that match TRBD1. This CDR3 is 16 amino acids long. Trimming removed 4 bases from V and 5 bases from J; junction bases left unmatched: 11. CDR1 SEHNR and CDR2 FQNEAQ come from the germline V gene (reference sequence). DNA of the CDR3: TGTGCCAGCAGCTCTACCGATGGACAGGTTTATCAGCCCCAGCATTTT. Translation: CASSSTDGQVYQPQHF.

The chain carries TRBV5-1 and TRBJ2-5; D is uncertain. This CDR3 has 15 residues. The V gene's germline CDR1 is SGHRS and CDR2 YFSETQ. Trimming cost V 1 base and J 5 bases, with 15 bases left between them. DNA for the CDR3: TGCGCCAGCAGCTTGTACGCCTATGCTGGTGAGACCCAGTACTTC. Translation gives CASSLYAYAGETQYF.

The chain uses TRBV11-2 and TRBJ2-7, with D perhaps TRBD2 (6 bases). Germline V gene data show CDR1 as SGHAT and CDR2 as FQNNGV. The CDR3 is 13 amino acids. Trimming took off 1 base at V and 4 bases at J, with 8 bases between the two ends. CDR3 region: CASSLGGRYEQYF. The CDR3 DNA reads TGTGCCAGCAGCTTAGGGGGGAGGTACGAGCAGTACTTC.

J is TRBJ1-6 and V is TRBV19; possibly TRBD1 for D (6 bases). V was cut by 7 bases and J by 7 bases, with 20 bases left in between. The CDR3 runs to 16 residues. Germline V gene sequence: CDR1 LNHDA, CDR2 SQIVND (reference sequence). This CDR3 reads CASTLRAGAANSPLHF. The CDR3 DNA reads TGTGCCAGTACCCTGAGGGCAGGGGCGGCAAATTCACCCCTCCACTTT.